The 26 T cell receptor beta chains reported below all come from one sample, sequenced in a study of blood T cell repertoires in COVID-19. The assay was immunoSEQ multiplex PCR, and TCRdb's table has in-frame clones only and misses some. Found here are more than 250,000 clones, more than 70% of them singletons; the top ten hold 1.6%. The sequenced sample was peripheral blood. Source of these receptors: a woman aged 25 to 39 with COVID-19, enrolled during active disease.

The CDR3 DNA reads as TGTGCCAGCACCTCGGACAGGGAGAATGAAAAACTGTTTTTT. Protein sequence: CASTSDRENEKLFF. The chain couples TRBV2 to TRBJ1-4, with 8 nucleotides matching TRBD1. The CDR3 totals 14 residues. From germline, CDR1 is SNHLY and CDR2 FYNNEI. Germline trimming cut 7 bases from V and 5 bases from J; bases unmatched to any gene: 6.

As concerns this clone: Other DNA sequences in this specimen translate into the identical CDR3. The rearrangement links TRBV2 to TRBJ1-2, with D unresolved. With 4 bases removed from V and 3 bases from J, the gap between germline ends came to 9 bases. Germline assignment: CDR1 SNHLY and CDR2 FYNNEI. The CDR3 contains 13 residues. The CDR3 nucleotides read TGTGCCAGCAGTGCTGGCGGTGACTATGGCTACACCTTC. Protein: CASSAGGDYGYTF.

V gene TRBV7-2 combines with J gene TRBJ2-5; 7 positions agree with TRBD2. Per germline, CDR1 SGHTA and CDR2 FQGNSA. CDR3 length equals 16 residues. J gave up 0 bases and V 6 bases, and 10 bases lay outside the gene matches. The CDR3 spells CASRETSAGYQETQYF. DNA of the CDR3: TGTGCCAGCAGAGAAACTAGCGCGGGGTACCAAGAGACCCAGTACTTC.

This clone occurred a few times. V gene TRBV5-1 combines with J gene TRBJ2-2, with 10 bases that match TRBD1. The CDR3 has 15 residues. Trimming cost V 4 bases and J 7 bases; bases outside gene matches: 7. Germline-derived CDR1 and CDR2 are SGHRS and YFSETQ. The CDR3 protein is CASSSRDRGVGELFF. Here the CDR3 DNA reads TGCGCCAGCAGCAGCCGGGACAGGGGTGTCGGGGAGCTGTTTTTT.

The V gene is TRBV2, the J gene TRBJ1-1; TRBD1 matches at 9 bases. With V trimmed by 5 bases and J by 0 bases, 19 bases remained unmatched. The length of the CDR3 is 20 residues. Germline V gene lookup returns CDR1 SNHLY and CDR2 FYNNEI. The CDR3 sequence: CASSIFRDREQFGVNTEAFF. CDR3 bases: TGTGCCAGCAGTATCTTCCGGGACAGGGAACAATTCGGGGTGAACACTGAAGCTTTCTTT. Using reference TRBV2 and TRBJ1-1 for the parts outside the CDR3, the full variable domain is EPEVTQTPSHQVTQMGQEVILRCVPISNHLYFYWYRQILGQKVEFLVSFYNNEISEKSEIFDDQFSVERPDGSNFTLKIRSTKLEDSAMYFCASSIFRDREQFGVNTEAFFGQGTRLTVV.

The CDR3 here is CASSLLTADQPQHF. Written as DNA, the CDR3 is TGTGCCAGTAGCCTATTAACGGCGGATCAGCCCCAGCATTTT. The gene calls are TRBV19 and TRBJ1-5; D unresolved. Per the germline V gene, CDR1 is LNHDA and CDR2 is SQIVND (reference sequence). V lost 6 bases to trimming and J lost 5 bases, with 14 bases between them. There are 14 residues in the CDR3.

This clone has only one observation. V and J are TRBV3-1 (or the pseudogene TRBV3-2) and TRBJ2-1; the match to TRBD2 covers 8 bases. V lost 0 bases and J lost 3; bases outside the gene matches: 16. Germline loops: CDR1 LGHDT, CDR2 YNNKEL (reference sequence). This CDR3 comprises 20 residues. CDR3 amino acids: CASSQDGASGYSQGYNEQFF. Here the CDR3 DNA reads TGTGCCAGCAGCCAAGATGGGGCTAGCGGGTACTCCCAGGGCTACAATGAGCAGTTCTTC.

This rearrangement joins TRBV18 to TRBJ1-3; 9 nucleotides match TRBD1. The V segment lost 4 bases and the J segment 2 bases; nucleotides outside the gene matches: 6. Germline values: CDR1 KGHSH, CDR2 LQKENI. The CDR3 consists of 16 residues. In DNA, the CDR3 is TGTGCCAGCTCACTCCGACAGGGGGGGACTGGAAACACCATATATTTT. Translation: CASSLRQGGTGNTIYF.

This chain connects TRBV27 to TRBJ1-2; no definite D call. V shed 5 bases and J shed 0 bases, with 13 bases lying between them. The CDR3 totals 15 residues. CDR1 and CDR2 (germline): MNHEY, SMNVEV (reference sequence). Here the CDR3 reads CASSPLNTANYGYTF. CDR3 sequence (DNA): TGTGCCAGCAGTCCACTTAATACAGCTAACTATGGCTACACCTTC.

This clone was observed once. This sequence joins TRBV5-5 and TRBJ2-5; 10 bases are a match to TRBD2. The CDR3 has 13 residues. From germline, CDR1 is SGHKS and CDR2 YYEKEE (reference sequence). V trimming: 4 bases; J trimming: 5 bases; junction bases outside the gene matches: 2. DNA for the CDR3: TGTGCCAGCAGCCTGACTAGCGGGGAGACCCAGTACTTC. This translates into CASSLTSGETQYF.

The CDR3 bases are TGTGCCAGCAGCTTGGAGTTCGGCCTGAGAGCTTTCTTT. It yields the protein CASSLEFGLRAFF. V gene TRBV11-2 combines with J gene TRBJ1-1; D unresolved. Trimming stripped 3 bases from V and 10 bases from J, with 15 bases between. CDR1 and CDR2 from the germline V gene are SGHAT and FQNNGV. The CDR3 has 13 amino acids.

The V gene is TRBV5-4, the J gene TRBJ1-1; perhaps TRBD1 as D (5 bases). Germline lookup yields CDR1 SGHNT and CDR2 YYREEE (reference sequence). V lost 3 bases to trimming and J lost 5 bases, with 17 bases between them. The length of the CDR3 is 15 residues. Written as DNA, the CDR3 is TGTGCCAGCAGCTACCTACCGTTCGGGGGGACTGAAGCTTTCTTT. It specifies CASSYLPFGGTEAFF. Combining the CDR3 with reference TRBV5-4 and TRBJ1-1 gives the whole variable domain ETGVTQSPTHLIKTRGQQVTLRCSSQSGHNTVSWYQQALGQGPQFIFQYYREEENGRGNFPPRFSGLQFPNYSSELNVNALELDDSALYLCASSYLPFGGTEAFFGQGTRLTVV.

The chain has TRBV7-2 and TRBJ2-5, with 8 bases identical to TRBD1. Germline V gives CDR1 SGHTA, CDR2 FQGNSA. The V segment lost 4 bases and the J segment 1 base; nucleotides outside the gene matches: 8. The CDR3 totals 16 residues. The DNA of the CDR3 is TGTGCCAGCAGCTCTGGACAGGGTGTCGCCCAAGAGACCCAGTACTTC. It specifies CASSSGQGVAQETQYF.

This chain uses TRBV7-9 with TRBJ2-1; D may be TRBD1 (6 bases). CDR1 is SEHNR, CDR2 FQNEAQ, per germline (reference sequence). Trimming took 1 base from V and 8 from J, leaving 21 bases between them. This CDR3 contains 17 residues. Written as DNA, the CDR3 is TGTGCCAGCAGCTTAGGGCTTTTAGGGGGATCCACGCATGAGCAGTTCTTC. Amino acid sequence: CASSLGLLGGSTHEQFF.

The V and J genes are TRBV5-1 and TRBJ1-3, with D unclear. Germline V lookup: CDR1 SGHRS, CDR2 YFSETQ. Trimming stripped 1 base from V and 4 bases from J, with 6 bases between. The CDR3 consists of 13 residues. The CDR3 sequence: CASSLILGNTIYF. The CDR3 nucleotides are TGCGCCAGCAGCTTGATCCTAGGAAACACCATATATTTT.

The V call is TRBV5-1, the J call TRBJ1-5, with TRBD1 matching 9 bases. With 0 bases clipped from V and 1 base from J, the junction kept 5 bases outside the gene matches. The CDR3 is made up of 17 amino acids. Germline-derived CDR1 and CDR2 are SGHRS and YFSETQ. The DNA for the CDR3 is TGCGCCAGCAGCTTGGGACCGGGACAGGGAAGCAATCAGCCCCAGCATTTT. Encoded protein: CASSLGPGQGSNQPQHF.

The chain is built from TRBV18 and TRBJ2-2; tentatively, D is TRBD1 (5 bases). Germline CDR1 KGHSH, CDR2 LQKENI. The CDR3 sequence is 14 residues long. The ends were cut back, 4 bases at V and 2 bases at J, with 8 bases in the middle. The chain's CDR3 is CASSQDTNTGELFF. The CDR3 DNA sequence: TGTGCCAGCTCACAGGACACTAACACCGGGGAGCTGTTTTTT.

V gene TRBV6-4 combines with J gene TRBJ2-7; a weak D match, TRBD2 (6 bases). This CDR3 has 19 amino acids. V was pared by 10 bases and J by 9 bases, with 40 bases between. CDR1 and CDR2 from the germline V gene are MRHNA and SNTAGT. CDR3 bases: TGTGCCATCCAGGGCCCAGATGGGGAGACGGGGGAATATTTACGTGTGCAGTACGTC. It yields the protein CAIQGPDGETGEYLRVQYV.

V and J are TRBV6-1 and TRBJ1-2; D is possibly TRBD1 (6 bases). From germline, CDR1 is MNHNS and CDR2 SASEGT. Trimming removed 0 bases at V and 0 bases at J, with 17 bases between. The CDR3 length is 18 residues. CDR3 amino acids: CASSEALGQTRTNYGYTF. CDR3 DNA sequence: TGTGCCAGCAGTGAAGCCCTCGGACAGACAAGGACTAACTATGGCTACACCTTC.

V usage is TRBV6-1 and J usage is TRBJ1-2; unclear D gene. The ends were cut back, 1 base at V and 5 bases at J, with 8 bases in the middle. The CDR3 is 13 residues long. Germline CDR1 and CDR2: MNHNS and SASEGT. The CDR3 is CASSEVRSYGYTF. In nucleotides, the CDR3 is TGTGCCAGCAGTGAAGTCCGGTCTTATGGCTACACCTTC.

As to this clone: Other DNA sequences in the same sample also yield this CDR3. This rearrangement joins TRBV12-3 or TRBV12-4 to TRBJ1-1, with D unresolved. The CDR3 has 11 residues. The V gene lost 3 bases and the J gene lost 6 bases, with 5 bases spanning the gap. The CDR3 bases are TGTGCCAGCAGTTTGTTATCTGAAGCTTTCTTT. Translating gives CASSLLSEAFF.

This clone came up once. The chain recombines TRBV12-5 with TRBJ1-6; D is perhaps TRBD1 (5 bases). V was clipped by 6 bases and J by 2 bases, with 11 bases between them. The CDR3 length is 15 residues. The germline gives CDR1 LGHNT, CDR2 FRNRAP. The CDR3 DNA follows: TGTGCTAGTGGGAATCAGGGCCCCTATAATTCACCCCTCCACTTT. Amino acids: CASGNQGPYNSPLHF.

This chain links TRBV19 with TRBJ1-5, with D possibly TRBD1 on 6 matching bases. Germline assignment: CDR1 LNHDA and CDR2 SQIVND (reference sequence). With 4 bases removed from V and 4 bases from J, the gap between germline ends came to 14 bases. The CDR3 length is 15 residues. This CDR3 reads CASSTMDSRNQPQHF. In DNA, the CDR3 is TGTGCCAGTAGTACCATGGACAGTCGTAATCAGCCCCAGCATTTT.

V is TRBV10-1 and J is TRBJ1-1, with D maybe TRBD1 (5 bases). The V end was cut by 3 bases, the J end by 1 base, with 12 bases between. This CDR3 is 15 amino acids long. Germline V gene lookup returns CDR1 WNHNN and CDR2 SYGVQD (reference sequence). The CDR3 coding sequence is TGCGCCAGCAGTGATCGTGACAGTCAGAACACTGAAGCTTTCTTT. As protein: CASSDRDSQNTEAFF.

J is TRBJ1-5 and V is TRBV7-3; the D gene is possibly TRBD1 (5 bases). Germline lookup yields CDR1 SGHTA and CDR2 FQGTGA. The CDR3 is 15 residues long. The V end was cut by 4 bases, the J end by 1 base, with 11 bases between. The CDR3 protein is CASSSSTESNQPQHF. The CDR3 coding sequence is TGTGCCAGCAGCTCTTCGACAGAAAGCAATCAGCCCCAGCATTTT.

This chain uses TRBV3-1 (or the pseudogene TRBV3-2) with TRBJ2-2; TRBD2 aligns across 8 bases. This CDR3 is 17 amino acids long. With V trimmed by 3 bases and J by 8 bases, 14 bases remained unmatched. CDR1 and CDR2 from the germline V gene are LGHDT and YNNKEL (reference sequence). CDR3 amino acids: CASSQFQDRGGVGELFF. DNA for the CDR3: TGTGCCAGCAGCCAGTTTCAGGACCGGGGGGGCGTAGGGGAGCTGTTTTTT.